Below are 2 T cell receptor beta chains sequenced from a single sample in a study of cytomegalovirus exposure and HLA in healthy donors. Profiled with immunoSEQ multiplex PCR; TCRdb holds only in-frame clones, not every one. The sample records 150,000 to 200,000 clones, 70% to 90% being singletons. The sample taken for sequencing was PBMCs. These receptors were taken from a woman aged 18 to 35 in good health and CMV-seronegative.

J is TRBJ2-3 and V is TRBV7-8; a weak D match, TRBD2 (5 bases). This CDR3 region has 14 residues. Germline V gene lookup returns CDR1 SGHVS and CDR2 FQNEAQ. V dropped 3 bases and J dropped 7 bases, with 14 bases sitting between them. This chain's CDR3 is CASSFHVRGYTQYF. As DNA, the CDR3 is TGTGCCAGCAGCTTCCACGTCCGGGGATATACGCAGTATTTT. The full variable domain, completed using reference TRBV7-8 and TRBJ2-3, is GAGVSQSPRYKVAKRGQDVALRCDPISGHVSLFWYQQALGQGPEFLTYFQNEAQLDKSGLPSDRFFAERPEGSVSTLKIQRTQQEDSAVYLCASSFHVRGYTQYFGPGTRLTVL.

This chain uses TRBV15 with TRBJ2-1; 12 bases map to TRBD1. This CDR3 contains 17 residues. CDR1 and CDR2 from the germline V gene are LNHNV and YYDKDF (reference sequence). V was pared by 1 base and J by 5 bases, with 6 bases of the junction left unmatched. For the CDR3, the DNA is TGTGCCACCAGCAGAGGCGAGGGGGACAGGGGGCACAATGAGCAGTTCTTC. It is translated as CATSRGEGDRGHNEQFF. Based on the CDR3 plus reference TRBV15 and TRBJ2-1, the full variable domain is DAMVIQNPRYQVTQFGKPVTLSCSQTLNHNVMYWYQQKSSQAPKLLFHYYDKDFNNEADTPDNFQSRRPNTSFCFLDIRSPGLGDTAMYLCATSRGEGDRGHNEQFFGPGTRLTVL.